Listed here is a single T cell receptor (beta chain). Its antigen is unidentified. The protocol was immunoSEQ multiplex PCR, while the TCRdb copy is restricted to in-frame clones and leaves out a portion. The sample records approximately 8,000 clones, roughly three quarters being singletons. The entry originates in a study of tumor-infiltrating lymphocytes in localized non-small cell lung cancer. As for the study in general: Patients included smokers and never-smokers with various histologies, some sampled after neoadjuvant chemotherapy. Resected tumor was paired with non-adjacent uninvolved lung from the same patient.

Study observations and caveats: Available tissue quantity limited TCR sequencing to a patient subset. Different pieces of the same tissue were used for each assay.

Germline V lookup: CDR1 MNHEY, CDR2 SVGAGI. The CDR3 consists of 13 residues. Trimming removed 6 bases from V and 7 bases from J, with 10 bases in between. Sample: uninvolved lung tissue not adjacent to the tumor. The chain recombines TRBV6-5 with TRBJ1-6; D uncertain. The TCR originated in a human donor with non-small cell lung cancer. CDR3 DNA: TGTGCCAGCAGGGGGAGCCTGAATTCACCCCTCCACTTT. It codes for CASRGSLNSPLHF.